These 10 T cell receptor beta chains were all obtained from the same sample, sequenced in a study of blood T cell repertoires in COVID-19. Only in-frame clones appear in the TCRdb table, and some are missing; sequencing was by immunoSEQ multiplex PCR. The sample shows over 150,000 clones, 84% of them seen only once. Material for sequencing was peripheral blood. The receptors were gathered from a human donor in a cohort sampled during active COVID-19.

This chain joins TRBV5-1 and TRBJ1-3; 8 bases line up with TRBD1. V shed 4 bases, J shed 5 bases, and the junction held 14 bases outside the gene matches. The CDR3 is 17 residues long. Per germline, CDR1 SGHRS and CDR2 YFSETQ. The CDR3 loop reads CASSQSGQVSSRNTIYF. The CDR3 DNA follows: TGCGCCAGCAGCCAGTCGGGACAGGTGTCGTCTAGAAACACCATATATTTT.

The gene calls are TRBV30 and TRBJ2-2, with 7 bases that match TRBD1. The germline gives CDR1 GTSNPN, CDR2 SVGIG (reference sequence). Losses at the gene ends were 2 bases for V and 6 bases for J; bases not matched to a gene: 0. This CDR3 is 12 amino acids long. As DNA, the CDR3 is TGTGCCTGGAGTCAGGGGGCCGGGGAGCTGTTTTTT. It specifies CAWSQGAGELFF.

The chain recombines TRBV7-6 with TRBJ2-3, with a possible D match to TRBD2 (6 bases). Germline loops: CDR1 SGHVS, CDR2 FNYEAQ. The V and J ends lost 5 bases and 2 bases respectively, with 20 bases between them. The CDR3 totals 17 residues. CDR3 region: CASSKSLGLASTDTQYF. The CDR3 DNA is TGTGCCAGCAGCAAATCCCTGGGTCTAGCGTCCACAGATACGCAGTATTTT.

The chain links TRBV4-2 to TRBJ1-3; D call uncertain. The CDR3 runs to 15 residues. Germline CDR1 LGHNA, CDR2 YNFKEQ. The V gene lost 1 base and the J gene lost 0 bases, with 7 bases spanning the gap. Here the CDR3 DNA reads TGTGCCAGCAGCCAAGCCGAGAGCTCTGGAAACACCATATATTTT. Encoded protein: CASSQAESSGNTIYF.

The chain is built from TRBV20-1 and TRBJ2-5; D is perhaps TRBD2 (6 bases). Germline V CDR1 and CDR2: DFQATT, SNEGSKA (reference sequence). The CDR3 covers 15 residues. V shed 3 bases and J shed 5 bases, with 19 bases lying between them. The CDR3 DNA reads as TGCAGTGCTAGTGCGGGGTTAGGCTCCAGCGAGACCCAGTACTTC. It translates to CSASAGLGSSETQYF.

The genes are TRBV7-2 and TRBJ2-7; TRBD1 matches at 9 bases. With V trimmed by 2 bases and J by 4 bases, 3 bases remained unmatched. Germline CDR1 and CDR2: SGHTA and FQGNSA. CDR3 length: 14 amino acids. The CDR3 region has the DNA TGTGCCAGCAGCTTAAGACAGGGGGGTTACGAGCAGTACTTC. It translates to CASSLRQGGYEQYF.

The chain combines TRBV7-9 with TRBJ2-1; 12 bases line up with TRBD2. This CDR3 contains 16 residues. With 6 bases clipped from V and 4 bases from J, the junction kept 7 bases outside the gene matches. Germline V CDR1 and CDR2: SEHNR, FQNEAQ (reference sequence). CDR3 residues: CASSQGLAGGYNEQFF. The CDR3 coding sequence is TGTGCCAGCAGTCAAGGTCTAGCGGGAGGGTACAATGAGCAGTTCTTC.

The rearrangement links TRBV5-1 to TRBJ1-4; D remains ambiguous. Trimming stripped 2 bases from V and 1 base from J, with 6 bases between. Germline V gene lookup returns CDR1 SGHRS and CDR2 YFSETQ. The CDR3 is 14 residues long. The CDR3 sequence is CASSLTVTNEKLFF. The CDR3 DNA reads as TGCGCCAGCAGCTTAACAGTAACTAATGAAAAACTGTTTTTT.

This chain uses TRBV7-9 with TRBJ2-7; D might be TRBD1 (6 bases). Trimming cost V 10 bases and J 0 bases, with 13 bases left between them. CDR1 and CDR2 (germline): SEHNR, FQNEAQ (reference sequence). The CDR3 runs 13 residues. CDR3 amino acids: CAIPQGGSYEQYF. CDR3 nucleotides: TGTGCCATCCCACAGGGCGGCTCCTACGAGCAGTACTTC. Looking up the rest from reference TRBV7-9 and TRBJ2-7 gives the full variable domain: DTGVSQNPRHKITKRGQNVTFRCDPISEHNRLYWYRQTLGQGPEFLTYFQNEAQLEKSRLLSDRFSAERPKGSFSTLEIQRTEQGDSAMYLCAIPQGGSYEQYFGPGTRLTVT.

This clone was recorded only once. The CDR3 loop reads CASSLRTGGDTQYF. As DNA, the CDR3 is TGTGCCAGCAGCCTAAGGACAGGGGGAGATACGCAGTATTTT. The V gene is TRBV11-2, the J gene TRBJ2-3, with TRBD1 matching 10 bases. After removal of 5 bases from V and 5 bases from J, the junction contained 4 bases not matched to a gene. This CDR3 region has 14 residues. In germline, CDR1 is SGHAT, CDR2 FQNNGV.